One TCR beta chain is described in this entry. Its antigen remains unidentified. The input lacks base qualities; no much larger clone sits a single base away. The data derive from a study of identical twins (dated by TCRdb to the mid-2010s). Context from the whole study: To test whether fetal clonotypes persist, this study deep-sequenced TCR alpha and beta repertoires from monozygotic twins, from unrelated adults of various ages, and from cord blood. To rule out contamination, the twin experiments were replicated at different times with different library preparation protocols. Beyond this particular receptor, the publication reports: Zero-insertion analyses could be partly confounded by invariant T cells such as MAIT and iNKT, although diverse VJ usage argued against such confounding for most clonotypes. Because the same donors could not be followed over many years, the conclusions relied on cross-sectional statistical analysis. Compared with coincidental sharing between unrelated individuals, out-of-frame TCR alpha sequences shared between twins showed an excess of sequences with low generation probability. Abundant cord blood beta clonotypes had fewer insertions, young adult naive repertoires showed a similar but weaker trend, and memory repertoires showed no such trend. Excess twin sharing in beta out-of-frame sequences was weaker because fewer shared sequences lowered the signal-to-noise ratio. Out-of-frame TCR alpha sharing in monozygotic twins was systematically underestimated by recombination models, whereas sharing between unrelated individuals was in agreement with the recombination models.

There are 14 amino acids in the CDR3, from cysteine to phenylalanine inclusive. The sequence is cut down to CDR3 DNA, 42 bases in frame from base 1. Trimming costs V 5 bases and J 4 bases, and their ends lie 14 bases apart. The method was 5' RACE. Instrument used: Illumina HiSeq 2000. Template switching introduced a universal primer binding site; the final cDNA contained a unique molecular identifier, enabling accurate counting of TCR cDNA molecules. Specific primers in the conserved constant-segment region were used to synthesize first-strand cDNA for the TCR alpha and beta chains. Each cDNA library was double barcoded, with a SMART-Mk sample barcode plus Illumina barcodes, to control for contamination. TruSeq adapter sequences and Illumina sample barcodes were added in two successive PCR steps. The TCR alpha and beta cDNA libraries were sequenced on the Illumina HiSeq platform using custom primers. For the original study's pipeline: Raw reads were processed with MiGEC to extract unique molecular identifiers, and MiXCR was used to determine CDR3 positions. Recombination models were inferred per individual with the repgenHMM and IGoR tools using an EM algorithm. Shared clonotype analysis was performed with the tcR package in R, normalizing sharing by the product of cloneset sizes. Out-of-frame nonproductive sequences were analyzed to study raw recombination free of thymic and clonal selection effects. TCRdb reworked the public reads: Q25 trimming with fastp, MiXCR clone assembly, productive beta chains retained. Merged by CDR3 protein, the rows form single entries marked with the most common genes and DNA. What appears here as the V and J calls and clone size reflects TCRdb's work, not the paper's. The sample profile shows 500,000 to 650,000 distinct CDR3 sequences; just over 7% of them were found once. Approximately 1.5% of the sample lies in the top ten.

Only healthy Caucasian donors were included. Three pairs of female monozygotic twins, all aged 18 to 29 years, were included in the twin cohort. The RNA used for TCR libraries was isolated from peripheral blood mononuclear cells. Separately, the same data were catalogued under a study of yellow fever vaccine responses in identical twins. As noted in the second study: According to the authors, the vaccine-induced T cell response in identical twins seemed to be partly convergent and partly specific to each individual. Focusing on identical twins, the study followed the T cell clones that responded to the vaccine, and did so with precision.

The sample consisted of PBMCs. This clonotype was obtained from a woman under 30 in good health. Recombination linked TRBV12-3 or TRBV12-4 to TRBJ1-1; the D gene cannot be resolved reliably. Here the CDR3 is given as CASSTLAGSTEAFF. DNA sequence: TGTGCCAGCAGTACCCTGGCCGGTAGCACTGAAGCTTTCTTT.